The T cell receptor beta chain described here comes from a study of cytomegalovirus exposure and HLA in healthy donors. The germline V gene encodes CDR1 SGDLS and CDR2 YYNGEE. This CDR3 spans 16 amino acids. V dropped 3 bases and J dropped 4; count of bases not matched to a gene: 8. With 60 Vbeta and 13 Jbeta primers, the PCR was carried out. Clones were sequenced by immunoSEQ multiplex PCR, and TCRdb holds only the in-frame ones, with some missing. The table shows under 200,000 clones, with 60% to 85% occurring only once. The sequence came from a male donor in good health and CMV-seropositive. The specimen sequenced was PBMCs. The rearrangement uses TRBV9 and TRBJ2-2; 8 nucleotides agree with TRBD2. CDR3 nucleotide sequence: TGTGCCAGCAGCGACCGGAGGACTAGCATCACCGGGGAGCTGTTTTTT. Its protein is CASSDRRTSITGELFF.